A single sample gave rise to the 4 T cell receptor beta chains below, sequenced in a study of Graves' ophthalmopathy and Graves' hyperthyroidism listed by TCRdb under 2018. Sequencing relied on an Illumina HiSeq 2000. TCR beta CDR3 regions were amplified from RNA transcripts for repertoire sequencing. A first-round RT-PCR used HTBI primers with the Qiagen OneStep RT-PCR kit, followed by a second-round multiplex PCR, size selection and purification. The public reads were reanalyzed by TCRdb: fastp trimming at Q25, MiXCR alignment, in-frame beta chains only. Under each unique CDR3 protein, matching rows form one entry showing the most common genes and DNA. Across this sample there are about half a million distinct CDR3 sequences, with around an eighth seen only once. 9.8% of the sample is taken by the ten largest. Sequencing used blood. The receptors come from a woman in her twenties or thirties with Graves' ophthalmopathy. Donor details come from another sample of the same person, matched by shared clones.

This chain connects TRBV5-1 to TRBJ2-6; D remains ambiguous. Germline-derived CDR1 and CDR2 are SGHRS and YFSETQ. This CDR3 contains 14 residues. The V gene lost 2 bases and the J gene lost 5 bases, with 8 bases spanning the gap. CDR3 sequence: CASSFDSWANVLTF. CDR3 bases: TGCGCCAGCAGCTTCGATTCCTGGGCCAACGTCCTGACTTTC.

CDR3 in DNA: TGTGCCAGCAGCTACGAACGGGACAGGGGGAGCGAGCAGTACTTC. Amino acid sequence: CASSYERDRGSEQYF. The chain is built from TRBV6-2 or TRBV6-3 and TRBJ2-7; TRBD1 matches 11 bases. V was clipped by 6 bases and J by 6 bases; unmatched bases: 10. The CDR3 spans 15 residues. Germline V gives CDR1 MNHEY, CDR2 SVGEGT.

The sample holds a few counts of this clonotype. The J gene is TRBJ2-2, the V gene TRBV5-1, with D hard to call. CDR3 length: 13 amino acids. Germline V gene data show CDR1 as SGHRS and CDR2 as YFSETQ. V was trimmed by 0 bases and J by 10 bases, leaving 10 bases between them. As DNA, the CDR3 is TGCGCCAGCAGCTTGGAGGACCCCCTGGAGCTGTTTTTT. This sequence encodes CASSLEDPLELFF. Looking up the rest from reference TRBV5-1 and TRBJ2-2 gives the full variable domain: KAGVTQTPRYLIKTRGQQVTLSCSPISGHRSVSWYQQTPGQGLQFLFEYFSETQRNKGNFPGRFSGRQFSNSRSEMNVSTLELGDSALYLCASSLEDPLELFFGEGSRLTVL.

Many counts were recorded for this clonotype. The genes are TRBV7-3 and TRBJ2-7; D call uncertain. Germline CDR1 SGHTA, CDR2 FQGTGA. The CDR3 is made up of 12 amino acids. Trimming took off 4 bases at V and 8 bases at J, with 12 bases between the two ends. CDR3 residues: CASSSGSGQQYF. The CDR3 bases are TGTGCCAGCAGCTCCGGGTCAGGTCAGCAGTACTTC.